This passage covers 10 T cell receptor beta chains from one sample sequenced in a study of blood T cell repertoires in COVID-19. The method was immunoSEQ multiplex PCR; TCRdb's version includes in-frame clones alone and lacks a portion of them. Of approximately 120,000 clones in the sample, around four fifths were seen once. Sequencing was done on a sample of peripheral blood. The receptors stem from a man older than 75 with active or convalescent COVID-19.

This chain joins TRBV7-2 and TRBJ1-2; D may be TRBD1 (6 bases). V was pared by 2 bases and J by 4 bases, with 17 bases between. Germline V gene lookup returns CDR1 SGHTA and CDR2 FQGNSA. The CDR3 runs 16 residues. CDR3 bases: TGTGCCAGCAGCTTATCGGGACAAGACCTCCTCTATGGCTACACCTTC. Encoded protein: CASSLSGQDLLYGYTF. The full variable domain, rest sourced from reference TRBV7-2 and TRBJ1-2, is GAGVSQSPSNKVTEKGKDVELRCDPISGHTALYWYRQSLGQGLEFLIYFQGNSAPDKSGLPSDRFSAERTGGSVSTLTIQRTQQEDSAVYLCASSLSGQDLLYGYTFGSGTRLTVV.

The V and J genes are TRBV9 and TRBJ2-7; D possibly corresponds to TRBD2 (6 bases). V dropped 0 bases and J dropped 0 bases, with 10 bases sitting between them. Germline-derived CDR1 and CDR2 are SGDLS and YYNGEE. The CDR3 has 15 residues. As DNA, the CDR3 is TGTGCCAGCAGCGTAGAGGCGGGGCACTCCTACGAGCAGTACTTC. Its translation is CASSVEAGHSYEQYF.

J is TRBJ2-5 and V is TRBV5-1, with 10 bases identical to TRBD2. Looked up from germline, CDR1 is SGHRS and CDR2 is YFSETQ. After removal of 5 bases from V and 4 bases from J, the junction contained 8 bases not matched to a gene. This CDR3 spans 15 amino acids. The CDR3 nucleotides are TGCGCCAGCAGGAAGGGGCTAGCGGGGGCAGAGACCCAGTACTTC. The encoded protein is CASRKGLAGAETQYF. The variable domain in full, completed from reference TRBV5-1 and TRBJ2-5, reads KAGVTQTPRYLIKTRGQQVTLSCSPISGHRSVSWYQQTPGQGLQFLFEYFSETQRNKGNFPGRFSGRQFSNSRSEMNVSTLELGDSALYLCASRKGLAGAETQYFGPGTRLLVL.

As DNA, the CDR3 is TGTGCCAGCAGCGTAGCTAGTGGGGGGATGGCCGGGGAGCTGTTTTTT. This codes for CASSVASGGMAGELFF. V gene TRBV9 combines with J gene TRBJ2-2; D is possibly TRBD2 (6 bases). CDR3 length: 16 residues. V lost 0 bases and J lost 6, with 15 bases in between. Germline-derived CDR1 and CDR2 are SGDLS and YYNGEE. The complete variable domain, with remaining parts taken from reference TRBV9 and TRBJ2-2, reads DSGVTQTPKHLITATGQRVTLRCSPRSGDLSVYWYQQSLDQGLQFLIQYYNGEERAKGNILERFSAQQFPDLHSELNLSSLELGDSALYFCASSVASGGMAGELFFGEGSRLTVL.

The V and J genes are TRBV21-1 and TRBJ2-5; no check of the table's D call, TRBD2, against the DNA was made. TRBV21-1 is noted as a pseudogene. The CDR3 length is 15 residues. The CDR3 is CASSKASGSQETQYF. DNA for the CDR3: TGTGCCAGCAGCAAAGCATCGGGGTCCCAAGAGACCCAGTACTTC.

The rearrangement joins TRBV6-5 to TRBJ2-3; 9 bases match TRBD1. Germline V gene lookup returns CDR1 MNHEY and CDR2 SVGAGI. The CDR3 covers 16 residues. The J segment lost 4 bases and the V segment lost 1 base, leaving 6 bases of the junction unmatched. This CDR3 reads CASSYLVGQGADTQYF. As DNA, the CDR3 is TGTGCCAGCAGTTACTTAGTGGGACAGGGCGCAGATACGCAGTATTTT.

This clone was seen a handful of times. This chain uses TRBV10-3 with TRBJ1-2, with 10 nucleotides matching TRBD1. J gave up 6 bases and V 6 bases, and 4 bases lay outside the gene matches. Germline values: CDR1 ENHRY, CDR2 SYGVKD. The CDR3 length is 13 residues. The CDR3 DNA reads TGTGCCATCAGGGTGACAGGGGGCGATGGCTACACCTTC. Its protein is CAIRVTGGDGYTF.

CDR3 DNA sequence: TGTGCCAGCAGCCCACAGGGGGGGAACACTGAAGCTTTCTTT. It yields the protein CASSPQGGNTEAFF. The chain links TRBV7-3 to TRBJ1-1, with 8 bases fitting TRBD1. This CDR3 spans 14 amino acids. Per the germline V gene, CDR1 is SGHTA and CDR2 is FQGTGA. J lost 1 base, V lost 5 bases, and 3 bases had no gene match. The complete variable domain, with remaining parts taken from reference TRBV7-3 and TRBJ1-1, reads GAGVSQTPSNKVTEKGKYVELRCDPISGHTALYWYRQSLGQGPEFLIYFQGTGAADDSGLPNDRFFAVRPEGSVSTLKIQRTERGDSAVYLCASSPQGGNTEAFFGQGTRLTVV.

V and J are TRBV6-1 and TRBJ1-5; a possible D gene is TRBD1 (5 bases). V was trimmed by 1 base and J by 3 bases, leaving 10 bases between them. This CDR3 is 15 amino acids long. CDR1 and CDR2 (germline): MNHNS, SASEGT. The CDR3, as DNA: TGTGCCAGCAGTGAAGGTTGGGGGGACAATCAGCCCCAGCATTTT. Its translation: CASSEGWGDNQPQHF.

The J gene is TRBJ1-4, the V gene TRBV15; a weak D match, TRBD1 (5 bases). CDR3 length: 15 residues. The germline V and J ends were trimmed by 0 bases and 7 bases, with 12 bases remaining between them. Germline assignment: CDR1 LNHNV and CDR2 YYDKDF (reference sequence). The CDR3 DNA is TGTGCCACCAGCAGAGATACGACAGCTTTTGAAAAACTGTTTTTT. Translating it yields CATSRDTTAFEKLFF.